The rows below give T cell receptor beta chains drawn from one sample of a study of cytomegalovirus exposure and HLA in healthy donors. TCRdb keeps only in-frame clones here, not all; method: immunoSEQ multiplex PCR. The table has approximately 120,000 clones, 65% to 80% seen once. Input material: PBMCs. Receptors were obtained from a woman between 55 and 75 years old in good health and CMV-seropositive. CDR3s include the opening cysteine and the closing phenylalanine or tryptophan. Fields, in order: J gene, V gene, clone size, CDR3 protein. The size field is filled for only some rows; it gives once, few, many or a size class.

j_call: TRBJ2-5; v_call: TRBV11-3; clone_size: NA; cdr3_aa: CASSFSGGETQYF
j_call: TRBJ1-1; v_call: TRBV7-2; clone_size: NA; cdr3_aa: CASSSPGQPTEAFF
j_call: TRBJ1-1; v_call: TRBV4-1; clone_size: NA; cdr3_aa: CASSQANIGGTEAFF
j_call: TRBJ1-4; v_call: TRBV19; clone_size: NA; cdr3_aa: CASRMDRREKLFF
j_call: TRBJ2-5; v_call: TRBV18; clone_size: NA; cdr3_aa: CASSPMAGARKETQYF
j_call: TRBJ2-6; v_call: TRBV25-1; clone_size: NA; cdr3_aa: CASSVSGAAYGANVLTF
j_call: TRBJ2-3; v_call: TRBV4-3; clone_size: NA; cdr3_aa: CASSQDPSGTSGGVTDTQYF
j_call: TRBJ2-2; v_call: TRBV19; clone_size: once; cdr3_aa: CASSTGLAGGFTGELFF
j_call: TRBJ2-3; v_call: TRBV7-8; clone_size: NA; cdr3_aa: CASSLELAGRTDTQYF
j_call: TRBJ2-7; v_call: TRBV5-4; clone_size: few; cdr3_aa: CASSWGQAYEQYF
j_call: TRBJ1-5; v_call: TRBV19; clone_size: NA; cdr3_aa: CASRDRPYSNQPQHF
j_call: TRBJ2-5; v_call: TRBV4-1; clone_size: NA; cdr3_aa: CASSQDGGRRETQYF
j_call: TRBJ2-5; v_call: TRBV19; clone_size: NA; cdr3_aa: CASSMFPMYQETQYF
j_call: TRBJ2-3; v_call: TRBV7-2; clone_size: NA; cdr3_aa: CASSLWGGGTDTQYF
j_call: TRBJ1-2; v_call: TRBV20-1; clone_size: NA; cdr3_aa: CSATVAGGYTF
j_call: TRBJ1-4; v_call: TRBV7-7; clone_size: NA; cdr3_aa: CASSPGQGNEKLFF
j_call: TRBJ1-1; v_call: TRBV11-2; clone_size: NA; cdr3_aa: CASSYGQVMNTEAFF
j_call: TRBJ1-2; v_call: TRBV10-3; clone_size: NA; cdr3_aa: CAISGGLRANYGYTF
j_call: TRBJ2-5; v_call: TRBV27; clone_size: NA; cdr3_aa: CASSLFGGRRETQYF
j_call: TRBJ1-2; v_call: TRBV30; clone_size: NA; cdr3_aa: CAWTPRPYGYTF
j_call: TRBJ2-5; v_call: TRBV18; clone_size: NA; cdr3_aa: CASSLLATEGTQYF
j_call: TRBJ1-4; v_call: TRBV4-1; clone_size: NA; cdr3_aa: CASSERQGVGEKLFF
j_call: NA; v_call: TRBV21-1; clone_size: NA; cdr3_aa: CASERGGAEQYF
j_call: TRBJ1-2; v_call: TRBV5-6; clone_size: NA; cdr3_aa: CASSSSAAYGYTF
j_call: TRBJ2-3; v_call: TRBV5-4; clone_size: NA; cdr3_aa: CASSLMVLSGGAITDTQYF
j_call: TRBJ2-1; v_call: TRBV4-3; clone_size: NA; cdr3_aa: CASSQGYGSSYNEQFF
j_call: TRBJ1-4; v_call: TRBV11-3; clone_size: NA; cdr3_aa: CASSSTGGDEKLFF
j_call: TRBJ1-2; v_call: TRBV6-1; clone_size: NA; cdr3_aa: CASSKTGAYGYTF
j_call: TRBJ1-6; v_call: TRBV2; clone_size: NA; cdr3_aa: CASNRGGASYNSPLHF
j_call: TRBJ2-3; v_call: TRBV7-9; clone_size: few; cdr3_aa: CASSLEGIFLGSPDTQYF
j_call: TRBJ1-6; v_call: TRBV15; clone_size: NA; cdr3_aa: CATSRVGSYNSPLHF
j_call: TRBJ1-5; v_call: TRBV6-1; clone_size: NA; cdr3_aa: CASSESAANQEQPQHF
j_call: TRBJ2-3; v_call: TRBV29-1; clone_size: NA; cdr3_aa: CSVGVNTQYF
j_call: TRBJ2-1; v_call: TRBV5-1; clone_size: NA; cdr3_aa: CASSLGDSSNEQFF
j_call: TRBJ1-6; v_call: TRBV4-2; clone_size: NA; cdr3_aa: CASSQKGGGRGAYNSPLHF
j_call: TRBJ2-1; v_call: TRBV4-1; clone_size: few; cdr3_aa: CASSQDIGLAGGPGFF
j_call: TRBJ1-2; v_call: TRBV30; clone_size: NA; cdr3_aa: CAWSVWGVRAGANYGYTF
j_call: TRBJ1-5; v_call: TRBV6-5; clone_size: NA; cdr3_aa: CASRPGQSNQPQHF
j_call: TRBJ1-2; v_call: TRBV29-1; clone_size: NA; cdr3_aa: CSVGYLTGPKGGYTF
j_call: TRBJ2-1; v_call: TRBV5-1; clone_size: few; cdr3_aa: CASSLGTGRAYNEQFF
j_call: TRBJ1-4; v_call: TRBV19; clone_size: NA; cdr3_aa: CASTTWGGTEKLFF
j_call: TRBJ1-2; v_call: TRBV6-5; clone_size: NA; cdr3_aa: CASSTGQGVGEGYTF
j_call: TRBJ2-2; v_call: TRBV7-3; clone_size: NA; cdr3_aa: CASSSGQGTGELFF
j_call: TRBJ2-3; v_call: TRBV5-5; clone_size: NA; cdr3_aa: CASSEREGQSTDTQYF
j_call: TRBJ2-7; v_call: TRBV13; clone_size: NA; cdr3_aa: CASSLGAGDFYEQYF
j_call: TRBJ2-7; v_call: TRBV7-2; clone_size: NA; cdr3_aa: CASSLSSYEQYF
j_call: TRBJ1-5; v_call: TRBV4-2; clone_size: NA; cdr3_aa: CASSQGGVGDSNQPQHF
j_call: TRBJ1-5; v_call: TRBV6-5; clone_size: NA; cdr3_aa: CASSEGAPSQPQHF
j_call: TRBJ1-1; v_call: TRBV4-3; clone_size: few; cdr3_aa: CASSYKPYLIFEGNTEAFF
j_call: TRBJ2-5; v_call: TRBV6-5; clone_size: NA; cdr3_aa: CASSKQGVETQYF
j_call: TRBJ1-5; v_call: TRBV18; clone_size: NA; cdr3_aa: CASSPGGPGLNQPQHF
j_call: TRBJ2-6; v_call: TRBV13; clone_size: NA; cdr3_aa: CASSFGPGSSGANVLTF
j_call: TRBJ1-2; v_call: TRBV19; clone_size: NA; cdr3_aa: CASSIVAGSGYTF
j_call: TRBJ2-5; v_call: TRBV30; clone_size: NA; cdr3_aa: CAWSVDRGQETQYF
j_call: TRBJ2-7; v_call: TRBV5-1; clone_size: NA; cdr3_aa: CASSRGLAGKDGYEQYF
j_call: TRBJ1-2; v_call: TRBV10-3; clone_size: once; cdr3_aa: CAISESRYGYTF
j_call: TRBJ2-4; v_call: TRBV27; clone_size: NA; cdr3_aa: CASSRLAGVKNIQYF
j_call: TRBJ2-7; v_call: TRBV28; clone_size: NA; cdr3_aa: CASEAGSSYEQYF
j_call: TRBJ1-1; v_call: TRBV5-6; clone_size: once; cdr3_aa: CASSLQQGLYTEAFF